The sequence of this T cell receptor (beta chain) was determined in a study of T-cell reconstitution after alpha-beta-depleted transplantation in children (dated by TCRdb to the mid-2010s). Regarding the study in general: Using TCR repertoire profiling, the study followed T-cell immune reconstitution in a quantitative way in children after TCRalphabeta/CD19-depleted allogeneic hematopoietic cell transplantation. What the research found in general, with its limitations: About two months after transplant, the apparently early recovery of alphabetaT-cell counts reportedly depended on just several hundred clones that had expanded rapidly and came from non-depleted graft cells. The high TCRbeta diversity at day 60 in some patients was ascribed to recipient T cells and intrathymic progenitors that had survived conditioning. The frequencies of hyperexpanded clones fell over the following months, and after one year, T-cell counts and TCRbeta diversity were mostly attributed to newly produced T cells.

The sample's treatment or condition label is to be understood as: allogeneic hematopoietic cell transplantation with graft depleted of TCRalphabeta T cells and CD19 B cells. The transplant recipients were children given TCRalphabeta/CD19-depleted allogeneic hematopoietic cell grafts. Ten or more counts support this clonotype. Its cognate antigen has yet to be identified. Per-base qualities were not stored, and no clone one base away is much larger. The library was made by PCR. The sequencer was an Illumina HiSeq 2500. Molecular barcoding was employed in the preparation of TCR libraries, with unique molecular identifiers being used to normalize TCRbeta repertoire quantification. The public reads were run again by TCRdb, first through fastp at Q25 and then through MiXCR, and only productive beta chains were kept. Each record represents a unique CDR3 protein, reported with the most common genes and DNA among its rows. The sample includes 200,000 to 250,000 distinct CDR3 sequences, with 11% observed a single time. In total, the top ten clones hold 25% to 30% of the sample.

From the cysteine through the phenylalanine, the CDR3 covers 15 amino acids. Only CDR3 DNA remains: 45 bases, in frame from the first base. Trimming takes 6 bases off V and 3 bases off J; junction bases not matched to a gene: 11. The germline V gene supplies CDR1 MDHEN and CDR2 SYDVKM. This receptor was obtained from a child younger than two with acute myeloid leukemia, due to receive a stem cell transplant. This chain joins TRBV28 to TRBJ2-7; 7 of the junction bases match TRBD1. This specimen consisted of PBMCs, obtained before TCRalphabeta/CD19-depleted stem cell transplant. The CDR3 region: CASRKRQGANYEQYF. The DNA sequence follows: TGTGCCAGCAGAAAACGACAGGGCGCTAACTACGAGCAGTACTTC.